What follows is one T cell receptor (beta chain) and its context. Antigen: not known. This entry comes from a study of T cells in Graves' hyperthyroidism and ophthalmopathy. Those patients with uncontrolled infection, other autoimmune disease, pregnancy or lactation were excluded. Points from the study as a whole: Blood held most thyroid clonotypes expanded above 0.001 frequency. Ophthalmopathy was distinguished from stable hyperthyroidism by 13 V-J signatures.

CDR3 length equals 12 residues. Germline assignment: CDR1 ENHRY and CDR2 SYGVKD. Trimming left V 4 bases short and J 5 bases short, with 8 bases between. Researchers amplified the TCR beta CDR3 regions from RNA transcripts. Initially, a first-round RT-PCR of the TCR CDR3 employed the HTBI primer set. Each CDR3 protein is one row after TCRdb ran MiXCR on the multiplex PCR reads. The table has more than 500,000 distinct CDR3 sequences, roughly 45% seen once. Specimen: peripheral blood or thyroid tissue (not recorded which). The chain combines TRBV10-3 with TRBJ1-1; D gene uncertain. This clonotype was sampled from an adult woman with Graves' disease, either hyperthyroidism or ophthalmopathy (not recorded which). The CDR3 spells CAISAGSTEAFF. DNA for the CDR3: TGTGCCATCAGTGCGGGGAGTACTGAAGCTTTCTTT.